Shown below are 32 T cell receptor beta chains from a single sample sequenced in a study of blood T cell repertoires in COVID-19. Assay used: immunoSEQ multiplex PCR; TCRdb lists only in-frame clones, some missing. Of about 190,000 clones listed, 60% to 80% were seen once; the top ten hold approximately 26%. The sequenced material came from peripheral blood. Receptor source: a woman in her 70s with acute or convalescent COVID-19.

The gene calls are TRBV5-1 and TRBJ2-7; 9 nucleotides agree with TRBD1. The ends lost 0 bases at V and 2 bases at J; junction bases unmatched: 6. CDR1 SGHRS and CDR2 YFSETQ come from the germline V gene. This CDR3 comprises 16 residues. The DNA for the CDR3 is TGCGCCAGCAGCTTGGACGCCGGGACAGGGACCTACGAGCAGTACTTC. This codes for CASSLDAGTGTYEQYF.

The chain's CDR3 is CASDPGPGLSSYNEQFF. The CDR3 region has the DNA TGCGCCAGCGATCCTGGCCCGGGACTCAGCTCCTACAATGAGCAGTTCTTC. The chain combines TRBV10-2 with TRBJ2-1; a weak D match, TRBD2 (6 bases). V was clipped by 8 bases and J by 0 bases, with 20 bases between them. This CDR3 region has 17 residues. CDR1 WSHSY and CDR2 SAAADI come from the germline V gene.

The table lists this clone with a few counts. The gene calls are TRBV24-1 and TRBJ2-5; no clear D gene. Trimming left V 12 bases short and J 7 bases short, with 11 bases between. The germline V gene has CDR1 KGHDR and CDR2 SFDVKD. The CDR3 totals 10 residues. CDR3 sequence (DNA): TGTGCCCGTGCCTCGGGGACCCAGTACTTC. This translates into CARASGTQYF.

This clone was counted between two and nine times. V is TRBV2 and J is TRBJ1-4, with 10 bases that match TRBD1. Germline V gene data show CDR1 as SNHLY and CDR2 as FYNNEI. The CDR3 is 15 residues long. The ends lost 7 bases at V and 4 bases at J; junction bases unmatched: 6. The CDR3 protein is CASTDRGLGNEKLFF. CDR3 nucleotides: TGTGCCAGCACCGACAGGGGGCTGGGTAATGAAAAACTGTTTTTT.

The chain links TRBV15 to TRBJ2-7; tentatively, D is TRBD2 (6 bases). Trimming stripped 0 bases from V and 4 bases from J, with 10 bases between. Per germline, CDR1 LNHNV and CDR2 YYDKDF (reference sequence). The CDR3 contains 14 residues. The CDR3 DNA reads TGTGCCACCAGCAGAGATCACGGGAGATACGAGCAGTACTTC. Translation: CATSRDHGRYEQYF.

This CDR3 reads CASSLNRDIYNEQFF. The CDR3 bases are TGTGCCAGCAGCTTAAACCGGGACATATACAATGAGCAGTTCTTC. The chain combines TRBV5-4 with TRBJ2-1; tentative D call: TRBD1 (6 bases). Trimming pared 2 bases from V and 4 bases from J, leaving 13 bases between. Per germline, CDR1 SGHNT and CDR2 YYREEE (reference sequence). There are 15 residues in the CDR3. The full variable domain, its missing parts supplied by reference TRBV5-4 and TRBJ2-1, is ETGVTQSPTHLIKTRGQQVTLRCSSQSGHNTVSWYQQALGQGPQFIFQYYREEENGRGNFPPRFSGLQFPNYSSELNVNALELDDSALYLCASSLNRDIYNEQFFGPGTRLTVL.

V usage is TRBV18 and J usage is TRBJ2-7; perhaps TRBD1 as D (6 bases). CDR1 and CDR2 (germline): KGHSH, LQKENI. V was cut by 3 bases and J by 4 bases, with 19 bases left in between. The CDR3 covers 16 residues. For the CDR3, the DNA is TGTGCCAGCTCACCTCGGACAGCCCAAACTTCTTACGAGCAGTACTTC. Its translation: CASSPRTAQTSYEQYF.

This clone was recorded a few times. The chain joins TRBV20-1 to TRBJ2-1, with D unresolved. Germline CDR1 and CDR2: DFQATT and SNEGSKA (reference sequence). V was clipped by 3 bases and J by 4 bases, with 16 bases between them. CDR3 length: 15 residues. The CDR3 nucleotides read TGCAGTGCTAGTCAAGCCCGTCCCTCTTACAATGAGCAGTTCTTC. It encodes CSASQARPSYNEQFF.

The chain recombines TRBV12-3 or TRBV12-4 with TRBJ2-1; possibly TRBD2 for D (6 bases). Trimming left V 1 base short and J 15 bases short, with 16 bases between. The CDR3 is 13 amino acids. As DNA, the CDR3 is TGTGCCAGCAGTTTAGGCTCTGGGAGGTGGTCGTTCTTC. It is translated as CASSLGSGRWSFF.

In nucleotides, the CDR3 is TGTGCCTGGACTCAGGGACAAAGGGGTTCACCCCTCCACTTT. The encoded protein is CAWTQGQRGSPLHF. The V and J genes are TRBV30 and TRBJ1-6, with a tentative D call TRBD1 (6 bases). Trimming cost V 4 bases and J 9 bases, with 16 bases left between them. The germline V gene has CDR1 GTSNPN and CDR2 SVGIG (reference sequence). CDR3 length equals 14 residues.

V and J are TRBV7-2 and TRBJ1-4, with D uncertain. CDR1 SGHTA and CDR2 FQGNSA come from the germline V gene. V lost 2 bases and J lost 11, with 9 bases in between. The length of the CDR3 is 12 residues. The CDR3 protein is CASSLSAGKLFF. The CDR3 bases are TGTGCCAGCAGCTTAAGCGCGGGGAAACTGTTTTTT.

This chain joins TRBV5-4 and TRBJ2-3, with 9 bases that match TRBD1. Unmatched junction bases numbered 4, after V lost 0 bases and J lost 5 bases. Looked up from germline, CDR1 is SGHNT and CDR2 is YYREEE (reference sequence). The CDR3 totals 15 residues. In DNA, the CDR3 is TGTGCCAGCAGCTTGGTAGGGACAGGGTTAGATACGCAGTATTTT. It specifies CASSLVGTGLDTQYF.

The chain is built from TRBV24-1 and TRBJ2-1; 14 bases align to TRBD2. CDR1 and CDR2 from the germline V gene are KGHDR and SFDVKD. This CDR3 has 14 residues. Trimming at V came to 7 bases and at J to 7 bases, leaving 2 bases not matched to a gene. For the CDR3, the DNA is TGTGCCACCAGCTGGACTAGCGGGAGGAATGAGCAGTTCTTC. Protein: CATSWTSGRNEQFF.

The CDR3 protein is CASSLPGRTDTQYF. The CDR3 nucleotides are TGTGCCAGCAGCTTGCCCGGGAGGACAGATACGCAGTATTTT. The chain employs TRBV5-4 and TRBJ2-3; 7 bases align to TRBD2. The junction had 2 bases not matched to a gene; V was cut back by 1 base and J by 3 bases. The CDR3 runs to 14 residues. The germline CDR1 and CDR2 sequences are SGHNT and YYREEE (reference sequence).

The chain is built from TRBV2 and TRBJ2-7; no clear D. The CDR3 has 10 amino acids. Germline CDR1 is SNHLY and CDR2 is FYNNEI. Trimming stripped 6 bases from V and 4 bases from J, with 4 bases between. This CDR3 reads CASSEYEQYF. The CDR3 nucleotides are TGTGCCAGCAGCGAGTACGAGCAGTACTTC.

As DNA, the CDR3 is TGTGCCAGCAGCGCATTCAGCGGGGCTAGCCACAATGAGCAGTTCTTC. Translated, it gives CASSAFSGASHNEQFF. The chain links TRBV7-3 to TRBJ2-1; TRBD2 aligns across 7 bases. The V and J ends lost 5 bases and 5 bases, in that order; junction bases with no gene match: 12. The CDR3 is 16 amino acids. CDR1 SGHTA and CDR2 FQGTGA come from the germline V gene. Using reference TRBV7-3 and TRBJ2-1 for the parts outside the CDR3, the full variable domain is GAGVSQTPSNKVTEKGKYVELRCDPISGHTALYWYRQSLGQGPEFLIYFQGTGAADDSGLPNDRFFAVRPEGSVSTLKIQRTERGDSAVYLCASSAFSGASHNEQFFGPGTRLTVL.

The gene calls are TRBV21-1 and TRBJ1-3; the listed D gene, TRBD1, was not tested against the DNA. TRBV21-1 is shown as a pseudogene. This CDR3 is 16 amino acids long. CDR3 region: CASSNLGQGPGNTIYF. The CDR3 nucleotides are TGTGCCAGCAGTAACTTGGGACAGGGACCTGGAAACACCATATATTTT.

This chain uses TRBV2 with TRBJ2-2, with 10 nucleotides matching TRBD1. CDR1 SNHLY and CDR2 FYNNEI come from the germline V gene. The length of the CDR3 is 15 residues. V lost 4 bases, J lost 4 bases, and 3 bases stayed unmatched. CDR3 amino acids: CASSVDRGSTGELFF. The CDR3 DNA reads TGTGCCAGCAGTGTGGACAGGGGGAGCACCGGGGAGCTGTTTTTT.

The rearrangement links TRBV29-1 to TRBJ1-1; weak D call: TRBD1 (5 bases). The CDR3 contains 14 residues. The V end lost 4 bases, the J end lost 5 bases, and 17 bases lay between the germline ends. Germline loops: CDR1 SQVTM, CDR2 ANQGSEA. Here the CDR3 reads CSVGGRGEGTEAFF. DNA for the CDR3: TGCAGCGTTGGGGGTAGGGGCGAAGGGACTGAAGCTTTCTTT.

Only a few counts were recorded for this clone. V usage is TRBV19 and J usage is TRBJ2-1, with TRBD1 matching over 11 bases. Germline CDR1 reads LNHDA; CDR2 reads SQIVND (reference sequence). The V segment lost 6 bases and the J segment 7 bases; nucleotides outside the gene matches: 8. The CDR3 consists of 15 residues. The DNA for the CDR3 is TGTGCCAGTAGAAGGGACAGGGGGGTCATGAATGAGCAGTTCTTC. Its translation: CASRRDRGVMNEQFF. Looking up the rest from reference TRBV19 and TRBJ2-1 gives the full variable domain: DGGITQSPKYLFRKEGQNVTLSCEQNLNHDAMYWYRQDPGQGLRLIYYSQIVNDFQKGDIAEGYSVSREKKESFPLTVTSAQKNPTAFYLCASRRDRGVMNEQFFGPGTRLTVL.

The CDR3 reads CASSLSLNIQYF. The CDR3 nucleotides are TGTGCCAGCAGTTTAAGCCTGAACATTCAGTACTTC. The rearrangement links TRBV12-3 or TRBV12-4 to TRBJ2-4; no firm D call. The V and J ends lost 2 bases and 7 bases respectively, with 6 bases between them. This CDR3 spans 12 amino acids.

V gene TRBV6-1 combines with J gene TRBJ1-5; 7 bases are a match to TRBD1. The trim removed 2 bases at V and 0 bases at J, leaving 1 base unmatched. This CDR3 is built from 15 residues. CDR1 and CDR2 (germline): MNHNS, SASEGT. The CDR3 loop is CASSENRGSNQPQHF. The CDR3 nucleotides are TGTGCCAGCAGTGAAAACAGGGGTAGCAATCAGCCCCAGCATTTT.

This chain links TRBV5-8 with TRBJ2-6; TRBD1 might be the D (5 bases). Trimming left V 4 bases short and J 2 bases short, with 25 bases between. The CDR3 totals 20 residues. From germline, CDR1 is SGHTS and CDR2 YDEGEE. The CDR3 loop reads CASSPWMWGRDTAGANVLTF. Written as DNA, the CDR3 is TGTGCCAGCAGCCCCTGGATGTGGGGCAGGGATACGGCTGGGGCCAACGTCCTGACTTTC.

In its sample, this clone was seen many times. This chain links TRBV7-3 with TRBJ2-1; TRBD2 aligns across 11 bases. With V trimmed by 5 bases and J by 7 bases, 7 bases remained unmatched. The CDR3 totals 15 residues. The germline V gene encodes CDR1 SGHTA and CDR2 FQGTGA. The CDR3 sequence is CASSPILAGVNEQFF. The CDR3 DNA is TGTGCCAGCAGCCCTATACTAGCGGGAGTGAATGAGCAGTTCTTC.

This sequence joins TRBV19 and TRBJ1-5, with a possible D match to TRBD1 (6 bases). CDR3 length: 15 amino acids. The germline V gene encodes CDR1 LNHDA and CDR2 SQIVND (reference sequence). V was clipped by 3 bases and J by 3 bases, with 12 bases between them. The CDR3 DNA reads as TGTGCCAGTAGTATGGAAGGGGGGGTCAATCAGCCCCAGCATTTT. It translates to CASSMEGGVNQPQHF.

The chain combines TRBV18 with TRBJ2-2, with 7 bases identical to TRBD2. With 1 base clipped from V and 0 bases from J, the junction kept 2 bases outside the gene matches. Germline V gene data show CDR1 as KGHSH and CDR2 as LQKENI. The CDR3 spans 16 residues. The CDR3, as DNA: TGTGCCAGCTCACCACGGGAGGGAACGAACACCGGGGAGCTGTTTTTT. Translated, it gives CASSPREGTNTGELFF.

This clone appeared a few times. The rearrangement uses TRBV29-1 and TRBJ2-1, with 13 bases fitting TRBD2. With V trimmed by 1 base and J by 10 bases, 7 bases remained unmatched. The CDR3 is made up of 15 amino acids. Germline values: CDR1 SQVTM, CDR2 ANQGSEA. CDR3 in amino acids: CSVEGGGLAGLEQFF. The CDR3 DNA reads TGCAGCGTTGAAGGGGGGGGACTAGCGGGATTGGAGCAGTTCTTC.

The CDR3: CASSLGPQGYGYTF. The CDR3 nucleotides read TGTGCCAGCAGCTTGGGTCCACAGGGGTATGGCTACACCTTC. The chain links TRBV5-4 to TRBJ1-2; 7 bases match TRBD1. Trimming cost V 0 bases and J 5 bases; bases outside gene matches: 4. CDR1 SGHNT and CDR2 YYREEE come from the germline V gene (reference sequence). This CDR3 is 14 amino acids long.

The chain employs TRBV24-1 and TRBJ1-3, with D tentatively TRBD1 (5 bases). CDR3 size: 15 residues. The V gene lost 3 bases and the J gene lost 4 bases, with 12 bases spanning the gap. CDR1 KGHDR and CDR2 SFDVKD come from the germline V gene. The chain's CDR3 is CATSDTGGFGNTIYF. The CDR3 bases are TGTGCCACCAGTGATACCGGGGGGTTCGGAAACACCATATATTTT.

The J gene is TRBJ1-4, the V gene TRBV11-2; 8 bases are shared with TRBD1. The CDR3 length is 17 residues. With 2 bases clipped from V and 2 bases from J, the junction kept 7 bases outside the gene matches. The germline V gene encodes CDR1 SGHAT and CDR2 FQNNGV. CDR3 region: CASSLTGGMKTNEKLFF. The CDR3 nucleotides read TGTGCCAGCAGCTTAACAGGGGGTATGAAGACTAATGAAAAACTGTTTTTT.

The V gene is TRBV5-1, the J gene TRBJ1-2, with TRBD1 identical over 8 bases. Trimming cost V 5 bases and J 6 bases; bases outside gene matches: 9. Germline V gene data show CDR1 as SGHRS and CDR2 as YFSETQ. The CDR3 runs to 14 residues. The CDR3 loop reads CASSPDRGRDGYTF. The CDR3 region has the DNA TGCGCCAGCAGTCCAGACAGGGGAAGAGATGGCTACACCTTC.

This sequence joins TRBV11-2 and TRBJ2-7; 7 positions match TRBD1. The V and J ends lost 4 bases and 2 bases, in that order; junction bases with no gene match: 8. Germline assignment: CDR1 SGHAT and CDR2 FQNNGV. The CDR3 spans 15 residues. The CDR3 sequence: CASSSRPTGTYEQYF. DNA of the CDR3: TGTGCCAGCAGCTCCAGGCCGACAGGGACCTACGAGCAGTACTTC. The whole variable domain, filled in from reference TRBV11-2 and TRBJ2-7, reads EAGVAQSPRYKIIEKRQSVAFWCNPISGHATLYWYQQILGQGPKLLIQFQNNGVVDDSQLPKDRFSAERLKGVDSTLKIQPAKLEDSAVYLCASSSRPTGTYEQYFGPGTRLTVT.